The entry below describes one TCR beta chain. This entry belongs to a study of blood T cell repertoires in COVID-19. Original analysis: Reference gene primer amplification gave nucleated cell count estimates. Sequenced by immunoSEQ multiplex PCR; TCRdb stores in-frame clones only, minus some. V, J and clone size are taken as reported in that table, and D and trimming were inferred from the DNA itself. The data contain some 74,000 clones, 70% to 85% of them singletons. V was clipped by 6 bases and J by 10 bases; unmatched bases: 6. Germline V gene data show CDR1 as MNHEY and CDR2 as SMNVEV (reference sequence). The CDR3 loop spans 12 amino acids.

V is TRBV27 and J is TRBJ2-1; 7 positions match TRBD1. This clonotype was obtained from a woman aged 45-59 years with acute or convalescent COVID-19. The sample was peripheral blood. The CDR3 protein is CASSPQGWEQFF. The CDR3 DNA reads as TGTGCCAGCAGCCCACAGGGGTGGGAGCAGTTCTTC.